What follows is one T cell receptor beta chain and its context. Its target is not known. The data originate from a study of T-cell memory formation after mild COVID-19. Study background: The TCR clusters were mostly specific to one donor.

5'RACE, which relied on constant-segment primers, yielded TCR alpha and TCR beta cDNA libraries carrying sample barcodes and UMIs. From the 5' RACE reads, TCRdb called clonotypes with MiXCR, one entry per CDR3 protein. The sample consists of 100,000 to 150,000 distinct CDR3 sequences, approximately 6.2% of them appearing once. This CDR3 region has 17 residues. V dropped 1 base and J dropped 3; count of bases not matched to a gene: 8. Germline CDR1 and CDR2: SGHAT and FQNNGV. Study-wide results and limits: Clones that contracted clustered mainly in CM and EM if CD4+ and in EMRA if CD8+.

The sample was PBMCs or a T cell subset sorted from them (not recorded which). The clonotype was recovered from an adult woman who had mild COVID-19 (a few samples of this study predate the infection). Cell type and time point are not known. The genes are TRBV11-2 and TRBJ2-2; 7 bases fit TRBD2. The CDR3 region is CASSLVGGGLDTGELFF. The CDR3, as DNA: TGTGCCAGCAGCTTAGTTGGGGGAGGGCTGGACACCGGGGAGCTGTTTTTT.